These T cell receptor beta chains were read from a single sample in a study of read filtering for tumor transcriptome and immune sequencing. TCRdb fed the reads into MiXCR, producing one record per CDR3 protein. The table lists fewer than 45,000 distinct CDR3 sequences, around 15% of them singletons. Sequences were obtained from a population of CD138-negative cells sorted from bone marrow. The receptor set was obtained from a donor aged 40 or older with multiple myeloma. The CDR3 runs from the conserved cysteine through the conserved F or W. The D gene is left open where the match is weak. The size entry is marked missing in some rows and otherwise reads once, few, many or a size class.

j_call d_call v_call clone_size cdr3_nt cdr3_aa
TRBJ2-1 TRBD2 TRBV24-1 medium-sized TGTGCCACTAAAGCGAAAGGACTAGAAAAGAATGAGCAGTTCTTC CATKAKGLEKNEQFF
TRBJ2-2 . TRBV4-1 many TGCGCCAGCAGCCAAGCGGGAATAAACACCGGGGAGCTGTTTTTT CASSQAGINTGELFF
TRBJ2-1 . TRBV4-2 . TGTGCCAGCAGCCAAGATACTCAGGGTTACAATGAGCAGTCCTTC CASSQDTQGYNEQSF
TRBJ1-5 . TRBV27 once TGTGCCACCAGTCGGCGCAGGGGTTCCTATCAGCCCCAGCATTTT CATSRRRGSYQPQHF
TRBJ2-3 TRBD1 TRBV5-1 many TGCGCCAGCAGCCACAGGGGGGACGGCACAGATACGCAGTATTTT CASSHRGDGTDTQYF
TRBJ2-1 TRBD2 TRBV11-3 many TGTGCCAGCAGTGGGCGGGAGGGCCTAAACGTCGGGAATGAGCAGTTCTTC CASSGREGLNVGNEQFF
TRBJ2-3 . TRBV7-2 many TGTGCCAGCAGCTTAGGTCCGCGGGCAGATACGCAGTATTTT CASSLGPRADTQYF
TRBJ1-6 TRBD1 TRBV29-1 many TGCAGCGTTGGGGACAGGGCTAATTCACCCCTCCACTTT CSVGDRANSPLHF
TRBJ2-1 . TRBV19 many TGTGCCAGTAGTATATGGCTAGTGGATGAGCAGTTCTTC CASSIWLVDEQFF
TRBJ2-7 TRBD1 TRBV28 many TGTGCCAGCAGTTCTCTCATCCGGGACAGTAATCCCTACGAGCAGTACTTC CASSSLIRDSNPYEQYF
TRBJ1-2 . TRBV29-1 many TGCAGCGTTGCTACAGGCCGCGGCTACACCTTC CSVATGRGYTF
TRBJ2-5 . TRBV28 . TGTGCCAGCAGTTCGGGCAGACAAGAGACCCTGTACTTC CASSSGRQETLYF
TRBJ2-1 . TRBV2 many TGTGCCAGCAGTGACTTAATTGGCCTCCACAATGAGCAGTTCTTC CASSDLIGLHNEQFF
TRBJ2-7 . TRBV29-1 . TGCAGCGTCCAGGTTGGGATCCGGTACGAGCAGTACTTC CSVQVGIRYEQYF
TRBJ2-1 TRBD2 TRBV6-6 . TGTGCCAGCAGTTACTCTGGGACTAGCGGTTACAATGAGCAGTTCTTC CASSYSGTSGYNEQFF
TRBJ2-1 TRBD2 TRBV10-3 many TGTGCCATCAGTGATCCCGGGACTAGCTTATATGAGCAGTTCTTC CAISDPGTSLYEQFF
TRBJ2-4 TRBD2 TRBV29-1 many TGCAGCGTTGAAGGGCTAGCGGGAGGGCCGGGAGACATTCAGTACTTC CSVEGLAGGPGDIQYF
TRBJ2-7 TRBD2 TRBV7-8 . TGTGCCAGCAGCACCAGGACTAGCAACTACGAGCAGTACTTC CASSTRTSNYEQYF
TRBJ2-1 . TRBV3-1 many TGTGCCAGCAGCCAAGACGGGACTCATGACAATGAGCAGTTCTTC CASSQDGTHDNEQFF
TRBJ2-3 . TRBV10-3 few TGTGCCATCAGTGCTGCGAACAGACGGACCGGGGGTAGCGGAGTCGGTGATACGCAGTATTTT CAISAANRRTGGSGVGDTQYF
TRBJ2-7 . TRBV7-9 many TGTGCCAGCAGCTTAGAACTACCGGGTGAGCAGTACTTC CASSLELPGEQYF
TRBJ2-3 TRBD2 TRBV7-2 many TGTGCCAGCAGCTTAGTGGCGGGAGCCGCAGATACGCAGTATTTT CASSLVAGAADTQYF
TRBJ1-1 . TRBV29-1 many TGCAGCGTTGTAAGGGTACTGAACACTGAAGCTTTCTTT CSVVRVLNTEAFF
TRBJ2-5 TRBD2 TRBV6-5 . TGTGCCAGCAGTTACCTGGCTAGCGGGATAGGGCAAGAGACCCAGTACTTC CASSYLASGIGQETQYF
TRBJ2-1 TRBD2 TRBV2 many TGTGCCAGCAGTGGGCCTGGCCGACTAGCGGGAGGGATCGGTGAGCAGTTCTTC CASSGPGRLAGGIGEQFF
TRBJ2-7 TRBD2 TRBV28 . TGTGCCAGCAGTCCCCGGACTAGCGGTTACGAGCAGTACTTC CASSPRTSGYEQYF
TRBJ2-1 TRBD2 TRBV20-1 . TGCAGTGCTAGAGATCTTAGAGCGGGAGGGTACAATGAGCAGTTCTTC CSARDLRAGGYNEQFF
TRBJ1-5 . TRBV29-1 many TGCAGCGTCGGCGACGGCACAAATAGCAATCAGCCCCAGCATTTT CSVGDGTNSNQPQHF
TRBJ2-7 . TRBV4-1 few TGCGCCAGCAAGGGGCCAAACTACGAGCAGTACTTC CASKGPNYEQYF
TRBJ2-1 TRBD2 TRBV6-2/TRBV6-3 many TGTGCCAGCAGGACGGGACTAGCGGGAGAAGTGGTAGGCGATGAGCAGTTCTTC CASRTGLAGEVVGDEQFF
TRBJ2-1 . TRBV9 . TGTGCCAGCAGCACTGGGGGCAGGCCCCTCGGGAAGTTCTTC CASSTGGRPLGKFF
TRBJ2-4 . TRBV21-1 . TGTGCCAGCAGCAGGGGCTTCTGGAACATTCAGTACTTC CASSRGFWNIQYF
TRBJ2-2 TRBD2 TRBV4-1 few TGCGCCAGCAGCCAAGATACCCCTGAGACTAGCGGGAGTCGTACCGGGGAGCTGTTTTTT CASSQDTPETSGSRTGELFF
TRBJ2-7 . TRBV7-6 . TGTGCCAGCTCGACTAGGGACGGGGTCTACGAGCAGTACTTC CASSTRDGVYEQYF
TRBJ2-7 TRBD1 TRBV29-1 many TGCAGCGTTACCACAGGGGTCGGCGAGCAGTACTTC CSVTTGVGEQYF
TRBJ2-5 . TRBV6-1 many TGTGCCAGCAGGGAACCCGGATTCAGTCTCGGAGAGACCCAGTACTTC CASREPGFSLGETQYF
TRBJ1-1 . TRBV7-2 . TGTGCCAGCAGCCCCATACGGGACCCGAACACTGAAGCTTTCTTT CASSPIRDPNTEAFF
TRBJ2-3 . TRBV29-1 many TGCAGCGTTGAAGATCGCCGGGGAAGAGGCACAGATACGCAGTATTTT CSVEDRRGRGTDTQYF
TRBJ1-5 . TRBV2 . TGTGCCAGCAGGGGCCCCGCGGGAGGCAATCAGCCCCAGCATTTT CASRGPAGGNQPQHF
TRBJ2-1 . TRBV7-2 . TGCGCCAGCAGCCGAGTTAGGCCACAACTAACTCGCCCCAATGAGCAGTTCTTC CASSRVRPQLTRPNEQFF
TRBJ2-1 TRBD2 TRBV25-1 . TGTGCCAGCAGTGCTAGCGGGAGGATAGGTAATGAGCAGTTCTTC CASSASGRIGNEQFF
TRBJ2-1 . TRBV5-6 . TGTGCCAGCAGCTTGTGGCGCACCTCCTACAATGAGCAGTTCTTC CASSLWRTSYNEQFF
TRBJ2-1 TRBD2 TRBV7-9 many TGTGCCAGCAGCTTAGGAGGACTAGCCCACAATGAGCAGTTCTTC CASSLGGLAHNEQFF
TRBJ2-1 . TRBV20-1 many TGCAGTGCGGGACCCCAGAATGAGCAGTTCTTC CSAGPQNEQFF
TRBJ2-1 . TRBV12-3/TRBV12-4 once TGTGCCAGCAGTTTGGATGTGGTGGGTAGTGAGCAGTTCTTC CASSLDVVGSEQFF
TRBJ2-3 TRBD2 TRBV20-1 large TGCAGTGCTACCAAGCGGGATAACATAATAGATACGCAGTATTTT CSATKRDNIIDTQYF